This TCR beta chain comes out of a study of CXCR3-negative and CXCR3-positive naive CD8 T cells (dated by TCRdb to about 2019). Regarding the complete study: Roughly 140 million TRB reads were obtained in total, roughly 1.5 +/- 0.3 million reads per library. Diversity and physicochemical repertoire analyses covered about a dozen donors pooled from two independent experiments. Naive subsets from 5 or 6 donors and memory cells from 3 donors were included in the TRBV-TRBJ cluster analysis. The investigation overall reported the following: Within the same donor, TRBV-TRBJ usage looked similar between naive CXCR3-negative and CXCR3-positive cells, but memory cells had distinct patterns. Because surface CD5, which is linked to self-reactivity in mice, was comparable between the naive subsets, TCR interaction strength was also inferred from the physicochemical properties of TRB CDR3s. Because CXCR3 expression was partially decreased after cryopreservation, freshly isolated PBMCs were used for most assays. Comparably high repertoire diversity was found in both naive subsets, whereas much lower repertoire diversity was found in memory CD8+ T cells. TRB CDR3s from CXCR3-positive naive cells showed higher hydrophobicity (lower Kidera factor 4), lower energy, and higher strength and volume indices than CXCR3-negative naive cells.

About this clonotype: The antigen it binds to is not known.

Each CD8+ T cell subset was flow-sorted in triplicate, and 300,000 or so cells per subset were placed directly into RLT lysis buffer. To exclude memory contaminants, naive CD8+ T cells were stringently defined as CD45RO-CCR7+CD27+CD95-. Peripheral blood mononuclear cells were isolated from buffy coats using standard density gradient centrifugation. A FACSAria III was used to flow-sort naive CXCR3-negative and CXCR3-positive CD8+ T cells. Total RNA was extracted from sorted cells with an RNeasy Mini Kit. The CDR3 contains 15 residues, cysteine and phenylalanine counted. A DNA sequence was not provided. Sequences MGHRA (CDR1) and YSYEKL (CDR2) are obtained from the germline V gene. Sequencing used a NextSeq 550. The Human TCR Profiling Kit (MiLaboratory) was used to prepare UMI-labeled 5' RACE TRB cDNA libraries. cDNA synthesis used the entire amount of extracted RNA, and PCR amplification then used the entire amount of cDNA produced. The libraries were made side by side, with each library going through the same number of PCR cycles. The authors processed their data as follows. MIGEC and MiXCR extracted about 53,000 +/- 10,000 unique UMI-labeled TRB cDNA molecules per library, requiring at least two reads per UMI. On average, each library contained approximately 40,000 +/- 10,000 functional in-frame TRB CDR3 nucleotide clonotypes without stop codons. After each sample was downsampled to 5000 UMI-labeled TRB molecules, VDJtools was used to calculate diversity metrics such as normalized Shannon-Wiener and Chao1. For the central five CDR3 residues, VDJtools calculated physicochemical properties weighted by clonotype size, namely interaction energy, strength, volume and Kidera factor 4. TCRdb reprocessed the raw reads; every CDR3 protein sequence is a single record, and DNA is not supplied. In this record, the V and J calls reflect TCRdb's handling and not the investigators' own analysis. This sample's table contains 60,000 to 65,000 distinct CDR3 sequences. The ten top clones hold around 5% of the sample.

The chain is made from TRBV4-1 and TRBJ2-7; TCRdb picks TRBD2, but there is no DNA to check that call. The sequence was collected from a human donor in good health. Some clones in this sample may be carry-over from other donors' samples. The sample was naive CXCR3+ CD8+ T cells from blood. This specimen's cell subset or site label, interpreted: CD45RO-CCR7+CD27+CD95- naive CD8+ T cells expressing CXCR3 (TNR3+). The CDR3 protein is CASSQVAGGRYEQYF.